A single sample gave rise to the 19 T cell receptor beta chains below, sequenced in a study of cytomegalovirus exposure and HLA in healthy donors. PCR used 60 Vbeta primers and 13 Jbeta primers. Repertoires were generated with immunoSEQ multiplex PCR, while TCRdb's copy carries only in-frame clones and drops some. This table has under 60,000 clones, about 80% appearing once. The sample consisted of PBMCs. These receptors originate from a man aged 50 or older in good health and CMV-seronegative.

The chain couples TRBV5-1 to TRBJ1-3; TRBD1 matches 9 bases. This CDR3 has 16 amino acids. From germline, CDR1 is SGHRS and CDR2 YFSETQ. V trimming: 2 bases; J trimming: 8 bases; junction bases outside the gene matches: 11. Here the CDR3 reads CASSLAGTGTGDTIYF. The CDR3 DNA sequence: TGCGCCAGCAGCTTAGCCGGGACAGGGACAGGAGACACCATATATTTT. Complete variable domain (other parts from reference TRBV5-1 and TRBJ1-3): KAGVTQTPRYLIKTRGQQVTLSCSPISGHRSVSWYQQTPGQGLQFLFEYFSETQRNKGNFPGRFSGRQFSNSRSEMNVSTLELGDSALYLCASSLAGTGTGDTIYFGEGSWLTVV.

The V gene is TRBV6-5, the J gene TRBJ2-3; 7 nucleotides line up with TRBD1. The V segment lost 9 bases and the J segment 6 bases; nucleotides outside the gene matches: 6. The CDR3 runs to 12 residues. The germline CDR1 and CDR2 sequences are MNHEY and SVGAGI. CDR3 amino acids: CARGARGDTQYF. DNA of the CDR3: TGTGCCAGAGGGGCCAGGGGGGATACGCAGTATTTT.

J is TRBJ1-1 and V is TRBV5-1; weak D call: TRBD1 (6 bases). Trimming took off 1 base at V and 3 bases at J, with 10 bases between the two ends. The CDR3 covers 14 residues. From germline, CDR1 is SGHRS and CDR2 YFSETQ. The CDR3 here is CASSLTGSHTEAFF. The CDR3 region has the DNA TGCGCCAGCAGCTTGACAGGGAGTCACACTGAAGCTTTCTTT.

V gene TRBV6-5 combines with J gene TRBJ2-7; D uncertain. The germline V and J ends were trimmed by 3 bases and 5 bases, with 17 bases remaining between them. Per germline, CDR1 MNHEY and CDR2 SVGAGI. The CDR3 extends over 15 amino acids. CDR3 sequence: CASSYEESTWDEQYF. The CDR3 DNA sequence: TGTGCCAGCAGTTATGAGGAATCAACCTGGGACGAGCAGTACTTC.

The rearrangement uses TRBV25-1 and TRBJ2-7; weak D call: TRBD2 (5 bases). Between the trimmed V and J ends, which lost 8 bases and 2 bases, there was a span of 16 bases. CDR3 size: 14 residues. Germline loops: CDR1 MGHDK, CDR2 SYGVNS. CDR3 residues: CASRGKRGTYEQYF. CDR3 coding DNA: TGTGCCAGCCGAGGGAAGAGAGGCACCTACGAGCAGTACTTC.

The chain has TRBV10-1 and TRBJ1-2; possible D gene TRBD1, 5 bases. In germline, CDR1 is WNHNN, CDR2 SYGVQD (reference sequence). The germline V and J ends were trimmed by 3 bases and 4 bases, with 9 bases remaining between them. This CDR3 is built from 13 residues. The CDR3 bases are TGCGCCAGCAGTGAAGACAGAGCCTATGGCTACACCTTC. This translates into CASSEDRAYGYTF.

The chain is built from TRBV7-9 and TRBJ1-6; D not resolved. The CDR3 consists of 14 residues. The germline V and J ends were trimmed by 6 bases and 5 bases, with 11 bases remaining between them. Germline lookup yields CDR1 SEHNR and CDR2 FQNEAQ (reference sequence). This chain's CDR3 is CASSGGNNNSPLHF. As DNA, the CDR3 is TGTGCCAGCAGTGGAGGGAATAATAATTCACCCCTCCACTTT. The full variable domain, with the rest looked up from reference TRBV7-9 and TRBJ1-6, is DTGVSQNPRHKITKRGQNVTFRCDPISEHNRLYWYRQTLGQGPEFLTYFQNEAQLEKSRLLSDRFSAERPKGSFSTLEIQRTEQGDSAMYLCASSGGNNNSPLHFGNGTRLTVT.

This sequence joins TRBV18 and TRBJ2-7; possible D gene TRBD1, 6 bases. Deletions cut 6 bases from V and 3 bases from J, with 9 bases between. Germline CDR1 and CDR2: KGHSH and LQKENI. The CDR3 is 12 residues long. In DNA, the CDR3 is TGTGCCAGCTCCCAGGACAGCTACGAGCAGTACTTC. As protein: CASSQDSYEQYF.

The chain is built from TRBV9 and TRBJ1-1, with no clear D. Germline loops: CDR1 SGDLS, CDR2 YYNGEE. With 0 bases removed from V and 1 base from J, the gap between germline ends came to 7 bases. The CDR3 is made up of 14 amino acids. CDR3 in DNA: TGTGCCAGCAGCGTAGCTTCTAGGAACACTGAAGCTTTCTTT. This sequence encodes CASSVASRNTEAFF. Full variable domain (outside the CDR3, taken from reference TRBV9 and TRBJ1-1): DSGVTQTPKHLITATGQRVTLRCSPRSGDLSVYWYQQSLDQGLQFLIQYYNGEERAKGNILERFSAQQFPDLHSELNLSSLELGDSALYFCASSVASRNTEAFFGQGTRLTVV.

The chain is built from TRBV9 and TRBJ2-6; the match to TRBD1 covers 12 bases. The CDR3 length is 19 residues. V gave up 2 bases and J gave up 1 base; unmatched junction bases: 7. From germline, CDR1 is SGDLS and CDR2 YYNGEE. The CDR3 region has the DNA TGTGCCAGCAGCGTCACCCCGGGACAGGGGGCATCTGGGGCCAACGTCCTGACTTTC. Translation: CASSVTPGQGASGANVLTF.

V is TRBV28 and J is TRBJ2-2; D uncertain. The CDR3 loop spans 12 amino acids. Trimming left V 7 bases short and J 6 bases short, with 9 bases between. The germline gives CDR1 MDHEN, CDR2 SYDVKM. The CDR3 region is CASTPPAGELFF. DNA of the CDR3: TGTGCCAGCACCCCCCCAGCCGGGGAGCTGTTTTTT.

This clone has just one count. The junction shows a germline mismatch at one end, possibly a read error. The CDR3 is CASSPQGKGAYNEQFF. The CDR3 region has the DNA TGTGCCAGCTCCCCACAGGGGAAAGGGGCCTACAATGAGCAGTTCTTC. V is TRBV18 and J is TRBJ2-1, with 7 bases lining up with TRBD1. The germline CDR1 and CDR2 sequences are KGHSH and LQKENI. The CDR3 runs to 16 residues.

The chain employs TRBV7-9 and TRBJ2-3; 8 bases agree with TRBD2. Trimming took 5 bases from V and 8 from J; bases not matched to a gene: 3. CDR3 length equals 12 residues. Germline CDR1 reads SEHNR; CDR2 reads FQNEAQ (reference sequence). The CDR3 bases are TGTGCCAGCAGCCCAGCGGGGGTTACGCAGTATTTT. Amino acid sequence: CASSPAGVTQYF.

V gene TRBV6-5 combines with J gene TRBJ2-7, with 13 bases matching TRBD2. Germline CDR1 is MNHEY and CDR2 is SVGAGI. After removal of 2 bases from V and 0 bases from J, the junction contained 1 base not matched to a gene. CDR3 length equals 16 residues. Written as DNA, the CDR3 is TGTGCCAGCAGTTACCGGACTAGCGGGGGCTCCTACGAGCAGTACTTC. Protein product: CASSYRTSGGSYEQYF.

The rearrangement joins TRBV4-3 to TRBJ1-2, with no clear D. The CDR3 consists of 16 residues. With 4 bases removed from V and 5 bases from J, the gap between germline ends came to 20 bases. The germline V gene encodes CDR1 LGHNA and CDR2 YSLEER. As DNA, the CDR3 is TGCGCCAGCAGCCGAGCGGAATCTCCGGGAAGATATGGCTACACCTTC. Translated, it gives CASSRAESPGRYGYTF.

The rearrangement uses TRBV6-1 and TRBJ2-7; perhaps TRBD2 as D (6 bases). This CDR3 is 15 amino acids long. Looked up from germline, CDR1 is MNHNS and CDR2 is SASEGT. The ends were cut back, 4 bases at V and 3 bases at J, with 16 bases in the middle. The CDR3 DNA reads as TGTGCCAGCAGTGCTAATGCGGGGCCACTCTACGAGCAGTACTTC. It yields the protein CASSANAGPLYEQYF.

The V gene is TRBV23-1, the J gene TRBJ1-5; tentative D call: TRBD1 (5 bases). TRBV23-1 is an ORF; its function is uncertain. The CDR3 contains 15 residues. V lost 1 base and J 2 bases, leaving 9 bases between the germline ends. CDR3 nucleotide sequence: TGCGCCAGCAGTCAATATGCCAGGGGCAATCAGCCCCAGCATTTT. Encoded protein: CASSQYARGNQPQHF.

The chain carries TRBV4-1 and TRBJ2-7; D unresolved. V was pared by 5 bases and J by 1 base, with 12 bases between. Per the germline V gene, CDR1 is MGHRA and CDR2 is YSYEKL. This CDR3 is built from 14 residues. DNA of the CDR3: TGCGCCAGCAGCGCCGCTGTACGGTCCTACGAGCAGTACTTC. Its translation is CASSAAVRSYEQYF.

The rearrangement joins TRBV5-1 to TRBJ1-1; a weak D match, TRBD1 (5 bases). This CDR3 has 13 amino acids. V shed 1 base and J shed 5 bases, with 9 bases lying between them. Germline V gene data show CDR1 as SGHRS and CDR2 as YFSETQ. DNA for the CDR3: TGCGCCAGCAGCTTGTTAGCAGGGACTGAAGCTTTCTTT. Amino acid sequence: CASSLLAGTEAFF.